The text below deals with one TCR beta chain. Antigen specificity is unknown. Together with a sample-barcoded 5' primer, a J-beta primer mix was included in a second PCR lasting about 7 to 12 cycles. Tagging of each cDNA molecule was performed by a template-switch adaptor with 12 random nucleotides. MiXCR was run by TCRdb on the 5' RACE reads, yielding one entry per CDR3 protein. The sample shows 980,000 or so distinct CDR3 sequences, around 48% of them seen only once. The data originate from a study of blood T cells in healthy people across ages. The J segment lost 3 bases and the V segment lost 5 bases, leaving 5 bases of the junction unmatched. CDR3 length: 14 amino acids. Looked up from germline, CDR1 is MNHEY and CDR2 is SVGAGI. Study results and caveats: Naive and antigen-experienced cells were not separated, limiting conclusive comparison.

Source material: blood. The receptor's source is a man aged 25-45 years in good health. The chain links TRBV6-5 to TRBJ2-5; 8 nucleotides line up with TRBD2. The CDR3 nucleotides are TGTGCCAGCAGTACCGAGCGGGAGAAAGAGACCCAGTACTTC. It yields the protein CASSTEREKETQYF.